Listed below are T cell receptor beta chains from one sample, sequenced in a study of response to subunit inactivated influenza vaccine. TCRdb processed the RT-PCR reads anew with MiXCR; each CDR3 protein has one entry. This repertoire shows about 650,000 distinct CDR3 sequences, around 16% found once; its top ten account for approximately 10%. The input for sequencing was PBMCs from blood, taken roughly 12 days after vaccination. The receptors come from a middle-aged man who received an inactivated influenza vaccine. Each CDR3 is given with its conserved first and last residue. Fields, in order: clone size, V gene, J gene, D gene, CDR3 DNA, CDR3 protein. The D gene is left open where the match is weak. The size of a clone is reported for some rows only, either as once, few or many, or as a class for expanded clones.

>-|TRBV4-3|TRBJ2-7|-
TGCGCCAGCAGCCAATATGGAGGCGAGCAGTACTTC
CASSQYGGEQYF
>-|TRBV3-1|TRBJ2-1|TRBD2
TGTGCCAGCAGCCAAGATTGGGGGACTACTGGGCAGTTCTTC
CASSQDWGTTGQFF
>few|TRBV7-2|TRBJ1-5|-
TGTGCCAGCAGCTTAGCGGGCAGTCTGCCCCAGCATTTT
CASSLAGSLPQHF
>few|TRBV29-1|TRBJ1-5|-
TGCAGCGTTGTGGTGGCGGGGGGCAACAATCAGCCCCAGCATTTT
CSVVVAGGNNQPQHF
>-|TRBV24-1|TRBJ2-1|-
TGTGCCACCAGTCTACCAGGGGCAGATGAGCAGTTCTTC
CATSLPGADEQFF
>few|TRBV20-1|TRBJ2-1|TRBD2
TGCAGTGCTAGAGATCACTTGGGCCGGGGGGCCTACAATGAGCAGTTCTTC
CSARDHLGRGAYNEQFF
>few|TRBV7-9|TRBJ2-1|-
TGTGCCAGCAGCTTATTACTTGAGCAGTTCTTC
CASSLLLEQFF
>-|TRBV6-5|TRBJ1-4|-
TGTGCCAGCAGTTACTCGGTGGGGGAGGGAGAAAAACTGTTTTTT
CASSYSVGEGEKLFF
>many|TRBV12-3/TRBV12-4|TRBJ2-1|TRBD2
TGTGCCAGCAGTTTGCAGGTGGGGACTAGCGGGGGGGCCCCGTTCTTC
CASSLQVGTSGGAPFF
>few|TRBV27|TRBJ2-1|-
TGTGCCAGCCGAAAGAATCGGACCCGCAATGAGCAGTTCTTC
CASRKNRTRNEQFF
>-|TRBV6-1|TRBJ1-1|-
TGTGCCAGCACCCCTCTCGACAGAGTGGCTGAAGCTTTCTTT
CASTPLDRVAEAFF
>few|TRBV12-3/TRBV12-4|TRBJ2-5|-
TGTGCCAGCAGTTTAGCGCCAGGCGCAGAGACCCAGTACTTC
CASSLAPGAETQYF
>-|TRBV29-1|TRBJ2-5|TRBD2
TGCAGCGACACCGGGGGGGCCGTTGGCGAGACCCAGTACTTC
CSDTGGAVGETQYF
>-|TRBV28|TRBJ2-5|TRBD1
TGTGCCAGCAGTTTTCAGGGGGCGGACAAAGAGACCCAGTACTTC
CASSFQGADKETQYF
>few|TRBV28|TRBJ2-7|-
TGTGCCAGCACCCACCGGGGGAGCTACGAGCAGTACTTC
CASTHRGSYEQYF
>few|TRBV5-1|TRBJ2-1|TRBD2
TGCGCCAGCAGCCCAACCCCGGGACTAGGGTCATCCAATGAGCAGTTCTTC
CASSPTPGLGSSNEQFF
>-|TRBV29-1|TRBJ1-1|-
TGCAGCGTTCCCCCTACCCCCGGTTGGGTGAACACTGAAGCTTTCTTT
CSVPPTPGWVNTEAFF
>many|TRBV20-1|TRBJ1-6|-
TGCAGTGCTAGAGATCGGACGTTCAATTCACCCCTCCACTTT
CSARDRTFNSPLHF
>many|TRBV12-3/TRBV12-4|TRBJ1-5|-
TGTGCCAGCAGTGCCCTGGGTCAGCCCCAGCATTTT
CASSALGQPQHF
>-|TRBV12-3/TRBV12-4|TRBJ2-2|TRBD1
TGTGCCAGCAGTATGGACAGGACAAACACCGGGGAGCTGTTTTTT
CASSMDRTNTGELFF
>few|TRBV20-1|TRBJ2-1|-
TGCAGTGGGGGATCCTACAATGAGCAGTTCTTC
CSGGSYNEQFF
>few|TRBV27|TRBJ2-1|-
TGTGCCAGCAATATTTGGGCAGGAGCTTACAATGAGCAGTTCTTC
CASNIWAGAYNEQFF
>-|TRBV12-3/TRBV12-4|TRBJ1-2|-
TGTGCCAGCAGTTCTCAACGGGGGGATGGCTACACCTTC
CASSSQRGDGYTF
>-|TRBV19|TRBJ2-1|-
TGTGCCAGTAGTAGGGGAAGCCTTGATATGTTCTTC
CASSRGSLDMFF
>few|TRBV7-2|TRBJ2-3|TRBD1
TGTGCCAGCAGGGCGGGACAGGCTGATACGCAGTATTTT
CASRAGQADTQYF
>-|TRBV20-1|TRBJ2-4|TRBD1
TGCAGTGCTCGGGACAGGGAAAACATTCAGTACTTC
CSARDRENIQYF
>few|TRBV19|TRBJ2-7|-
TGTGCCAGTAGTATCCGCCCCGGGGAAGGGTACGAGCAGTACTTC
CASSIRPGEGYEQYF
>-|TRBV7-9|TRBJ1-2|TRBD1
TGTGCCAGCAGCTCGGGACAGGGGGACGGCTATGGCTACACCTTC
CASSSGQGDGYGYTF
>few|TRBV4-2|TRBJ2-1|TRBD1
TGTGCCAGCAGTTATCGACAGGGTATGGGGAATGAGCAGTTCTTC
CASSYRQGMGNEQFF
>-|TRBV20-1|TRBJ2-7|TRBD2
TGCAGCGCTGGGGGTAGCGGGGCCTTCTACGAGCAGTACTTC
CSAGGSGAFYEQYF
>few|TRBV23-1|TRBJ2-7|-
TGCGCCAGCAGTCAATCGCTCGGGCAGAGCTCCTACGAGCAGTACTTC
CASSQSLGQSSYEQYF
>-|TRBV3-1|TRBJ1-5|-
TGTGCCAGCAGCCAGTTTGGACAGCCCCAGCATTTT
CASSQFGQPQHF
>-|TRBV7-8|TRBJ2-7|TRBD2
TGTGCCAGCAGCTTAGGACCAGCGGGGGGCTTCTACGAGCAGTACTTC
CASSLGPAGGFYEQYF
>few|TRBV11-2|TRBJ1-1|-
TGTGCCAGCAGCTTAGCGTACAGGGCCCTGAACACTGAAGCTTTCTTT
CASSLAYRALNTEAFF
>few|TRBV12-3/TRBV12-4|TRBJ2-4|-
TGTGCCAGCAGTTTCGGGTCTCCGCAGCAGTACTTC
CASSFGSPQQYF
>many|TRBV28|TRBJ2-7|TRBD2
TGTGCCAGCAGTCGCTCGGCGGGAGGCACCACCTACGAGCAGTACTTC
CASSRSAGGTTYEQYF
>-|TRBV4-1|TRBJ2-4|-
TGCGCCAGCAACCAACAGGACCAAAAAAACATTCAGTACTTC
CASNQQDQKNIQYF
>-|TRBV7-2|TRBJ2-2|-
TGTGCCAGCAGGTCATCAGGGCAGGGTAGGGAGCTGTTTTTT
CASRSSGQGRELFF
>few|TRBV20-1|TRBJ1-6|TRBD1
TGCAGTGCTAGAGATTCCGGGACAGGGCCTAATTCACCCCTCCACTTT
CSARDSGTGPNSPLHF
>few|TRBV7-6|TRBJ2-2|-
TGTGCCAGCAGCTTAGTGGTTCGGGGAAAGTCTTACACCGGGGAGCTGTTTTTT
CASSLVVRGKSYTGELFF
>-|TRBV12-5|TRBJ1-2|-
TGTGCTAGTGGTTTGTCAGGGTTCGTTTATGGCTACACCTTC
CASGLSGFVYGYTF
>-|TRBV7-9|TRBJ2-1|TRBD2
TGTGCCAGCAGCCCGCCTCGTAATAGCGGGAGTGATGAGCAGTTCTTC
CASSPPRNSGSDEQFF
>few|TRBV6-2/TRBV6-3|TRBJ2-7|TRBD1
TGTGCCAGCAGACTCCCCGGGACAGGGGTCCCCCGCGAGCAGTACTTC
CASRLPGTGVPREQYF
>few|TRBV4-3|TRBJ2-7|TRBD1
TGCGCCAGCAGCCAAACCGGGACAGGGGCGGACGAGCAGTACTTC
CASSQTGTGADEQYF
>few|TRBV20-1|TRBJ2-7|-
TGCAGTGCCACCCCTGGACACGAGCAGTACTTC
CSATPGHEQYF
>many|TRBV2|TRBJ2-2|-
TGTGCCAGCAGTTATCTTGTGGCCGGGGAGCTGTTTTTT
CASSYLVAGELFF
>few|TRBV11-2|TRBJ2-3|-
TGTGCCAGCAGCCCGGCAAGTAGAGATACGCAGTATTTT
CASSPASRDTQYF
>few|TRBV30|TRBJ1-3|-
TGTGCCTGGAGGCCAAGGGCCTTCTCTGGAAACACCATATATTTT
CAWRPRAFSGNTIYF